The 10 T cell receptor beta chains below were found in one sample sequenced in a study of cytotoxic CD8 clonotypes in ibrutinib-treated CLL. Sequencing used immunoSEQ multiplex PCR; TCRdb keeps in-frame clones, though not all of them. The sample includes fewer than 300,000 clones, approximately 76% seen only once; the top ten take 5.6%. The sequenced sample was PBMCs, obtained at disease progression, from a patient treated with ibrutinib. These receptors were taken from a human donor with chronic lymphocytic leukemia.

This clone was observed a handful of times. The genes are TRBV20-1 and TRBJ1-2, with D tentatively TRBD1 (5 bases). CDR1 is DFQATT and CDR2 is SNEGSKA in the germline V gene (reference sequence). CDR3 length: 11 residues. CDR3 DNA sequence: TGCAGCTATGGGACCTACTTTGGCTACACCTTC. As protein: CSYGTYFGYTF.

The chain carries TRBV7-3 and TRBJ2-7, with 10 positions matching TRBD2. The CDR3 loop spans 13 amino acids. The junction had 2 bases not matched to a gene; V was cut back by 6 bases and J by 3 bases. CDR1 and CDR2 (germline): SGHTA, FQGTGA. The CDR3 here is CASSRTSGYEQYF. For the CDR3, the DNA is TGTGCCAGCAGTAGGACTAGCGGCTACGAGCAGTACTTC.

This sequence joins TRBV18 and TRBJ1-1, with 8 nucleotides matching TRBD1. V lost 4 bases, J lost 9 bases, and 10 bases stayed unmatched. The CDR3 loop spans 14 amino acids. Germline CDR1 and CDR2: KGHSH and LQKENI. The chain's CDR3 is CASSQAGQVVKAFF. The CDR3 DNA sequence: TGTGCCAGCTCACAAGCGGGACAGGTCGTTAAAGCTTTCTTT.

This chain joins TRBV10-3 and TRBJ2-7; D gene ambiguous. The CDR3 sequence is 15 residues long. Between the trimmed V and J ends, which lost 2 bases and 3 bases, there was a span of 14 bases. Germline loops: CDR1 ENHRY, CDR2 SYGVKD. The DNA for the CDR3 is TGTGCCATCAGTGAGCCGGTTGATGTTAACTACGAGCAGTACTTC. It codes for CAISEPVDVNYEQYF.

V usage is TRBV5-1 and J usage is TRBJ1-2; no definite D call. CDR1 is SGHRS and CDR2 is YFSETQ in the germline V gene. CDR3 size: 15 residues. Trimming removed 4 bases at V and 8 bases at J, with 21 bases between. The CDR3 nucleotides read TGCGCCAGCAGCCTACGCGGCGAGGGCGGCTACGGCTACACCTTC. Its translation: CASSLRGEGGYGYTF.

This clone came up a few times. The chain links TRBV7-3 to TRBJ2-1; 14 nucleotides line up with TRBD2. CDR1 SGHTA and CDR2 FQGTGA come from the germline V gene. The CDR3 has 17 residues. After removal of 4 bases from V and 8 bases from J, the junction contained 10 bases not matched to a gene. CDR3 DNA: TGTGCCAGCAGCTCTATACGCCCGGGACTAGCGGGAGATGAGCAGTTCTTC. This sequence encodes CASSSIRPGLAGDEQFF.

The chain has TRBV28 and TRBJ2-1, with D tentatively TRBD1 or TRBD2 (5 bases each). This CDR3 is built from 14 residues. Trimming took off 6 bases at V and 7 bases at J, with 16 bases between the two ends. The germline gives CDR1 MDHEN, CDR2 SYDVKM. This chain's CDR3 is CASRRGLGGNEQFF. Written as DNA, the CDR3 is TGTGCCAGCAGACGTGGACTTGGGGGAAATGAGCAGTTCTTC.

The genes are TRBV5-1 and TRBJ2-5; no firm D call. Trimming shortened V by 1 base and J by 4 bases, and 14 bases separated the two germline ends. Per germline, CDR1 SGHRS and CDR2 YFSETQ. This CDR3 is built from 15 residues. CDR3 nucleotide sequence: TGCGCCAGCAGCTTGTTGGGTAGGGTAGCAGAGACCCAGTACTTC. This sequence encodes CASSLLGRVAETQYF.

This clone was seen a few times. The chain couples TRBV19 to TRBJ2-7; D possibly corresponds to TRBD1 (5 bases). V lost 8 bases and J lost 1, with 15 bases in between. The CDR3 totals 14 residues. CDR1 and CDR2 from the germline V gene are LNHDA and SQIVND (reference sequence). The CDR3 bases are TGTGCCAGTTCCAGGGTGCCAACTTCCTACGAGCAGTACTTC. Translation: CASSRVPTSYEQYF.

The CDR3 here is CAISDRGSSYNEQFF. Written as DNA, the CDR3 is TGTGCCATCAGTGATCGGGGGAGCTCCTACAATGAGCAGTTCTTC. The chain is built from TRBV10-3 and TRBJ2-1, with D maybe TRBD2 (6 bases). The CDR3 sequence is 15 residues long. The V gene's germline CDR1 is ENHRY and CDR2 SYGVKD. V was pared by 3 bases and J by 0 bases, with 9 bases between.